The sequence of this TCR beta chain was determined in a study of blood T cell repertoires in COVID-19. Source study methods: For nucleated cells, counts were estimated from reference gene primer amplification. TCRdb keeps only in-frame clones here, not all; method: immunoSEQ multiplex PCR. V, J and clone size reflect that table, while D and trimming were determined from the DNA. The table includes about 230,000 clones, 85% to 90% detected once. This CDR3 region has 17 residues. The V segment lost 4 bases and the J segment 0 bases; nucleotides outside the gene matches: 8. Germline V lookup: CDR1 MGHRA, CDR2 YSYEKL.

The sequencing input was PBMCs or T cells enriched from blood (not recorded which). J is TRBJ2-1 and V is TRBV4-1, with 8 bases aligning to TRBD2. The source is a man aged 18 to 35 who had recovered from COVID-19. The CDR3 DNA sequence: TGCGCCAGCAGCCCCAGCGTAGCGGGGAGCTCCTACAATGAGCAGTTCTTC. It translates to CASSPSVAGSSYNEQFF.